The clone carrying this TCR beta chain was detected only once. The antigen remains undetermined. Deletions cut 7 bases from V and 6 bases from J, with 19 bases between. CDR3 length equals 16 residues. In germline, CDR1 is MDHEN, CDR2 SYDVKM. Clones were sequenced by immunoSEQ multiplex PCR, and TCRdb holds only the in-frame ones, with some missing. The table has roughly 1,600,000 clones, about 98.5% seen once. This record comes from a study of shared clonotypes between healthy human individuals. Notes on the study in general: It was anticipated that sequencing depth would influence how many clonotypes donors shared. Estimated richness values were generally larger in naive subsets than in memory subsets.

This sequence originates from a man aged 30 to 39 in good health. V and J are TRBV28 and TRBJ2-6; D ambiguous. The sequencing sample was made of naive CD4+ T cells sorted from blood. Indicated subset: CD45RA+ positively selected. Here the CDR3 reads CASTGSTFGTANVLTF. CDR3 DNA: TGTGCCAGCACGGGCTCCACCTTTGGTACGGCCAACGTCCTGACTTTC.